This T cell receptor (beta chain) was sequenced for a study of CD8 T cells in Susac syndrome (dated by TCRdb to the late 2010s). Regarding the complete study: Repertoire sequencing was used to test whether CD8+ T cell activation and differentiation in Susac syndrome was antigen driven. Clonality of the CD8+ T cell repertoire was compared between more than 9 healthy donors, about 14 Susac syndrome patients and roughly 15 multiple sclerosis patients.

RNA was extracted using the RNeasy kit, and roughly 0.45 to 1 microgram was reverse transcribed with random hexamers. The immunoSEQ multiplex PCR assay, which covers 54 Vbeta and 13 Jbeta segments, was used to amplify TCR beta CDR3 regions. PCR amplification bias was corrected by using a synthetic template baseline for primer optimization and computational correction. The published analysis was carried out like this. Only productive sequences were kept, with reads annotated to V, D and J genes according to IMGT and analyzed in immunoSEQ Analyzer. To calculate clonality, Shannon entropy was normalized by log2 of the number of productive unique sequences and then subtracted from one. For each patient and control, public and private clones were evaluated among the 100 most prevalent clones. Clones were defined as Susac-specific if absent from the healthy and MS cohorts, from 1052 published viral clones and from other ImmuneACCESS disease sequences. In TCRdb, the public reads were trimmed at Q25 with fastp and aligned with MiXCR, with productive beta chains retained. One record per CDR3 amino acid sequence lists the most common genes and DNA. The V and J calls, along with clone size, are taken from TCRdb and not from the paper's own processing. This sample holds over 15,000 distinct CDR3 sequences; approximately 95% were observed only once. Less than 0.3% of the sample is taken by the ten largest.

Peripheral blood CD8+ and CD4+ T cells from healthy donors, Susac syndrome patients and multiple sclerosis patients were profiled by high-throughput TCR beta sequencing. Healthy donors were age- and sex-matched controls. Bulk CD8+ and CD4+ T cells were purified magnetically by negative isolation, whereas CD8+ TEMRA cells were enriched by FACS. Blood was drawn into EDTA tubes, processed within 24 hours, and PBMCs were isolated by density gradient centrifugation. PBMCs destined for TCR sequencing were cryopreserved in liquid nitrogen and later thawed in a 37 °C water bath. Purity of sorted or isolated CD4+, CD8+ and CD8+ TEMRA cells was at least 90%. What the study reported, not specific to this receptor: The number of individuals in the TCR sequencing and HLA analysis was acknowledged as relatively small.

Note on this clonotype: There is no known antigen for this receptor. Base qualities were left out, and no much larger clone turns up one base away.

There are 13 amino acids in the CDR3, from cysteine to phenylalanine inclusive. Only the CDR3 part of the read is kept: 39 bases, read in frame from the first base. V lost 2 bases and J lost 5 bases; the stretch between them is 8 bases long. From the germline V gene, CDR1 is KGHDR and CDR2 is SFDVKD. The chain was built from TRBV24-1 and TRBJ2-5; the D gene assignment is ambiguous. The sequencing sample was made of CD8+ T cells from PBMCs. This receptor was obtained from a human donor in good health. The CDR3 in this case is CATSDYNLETQYF. In nucleotide form, the sequence is TGTGCCACCAGTGATTACAACCTGGAGACCCAGTACTTC.